The 18 T cell receptor beta chains below come from one sample, sequenced in a study of blood T cell repertoires in COVID-19. The method was immunoSEQ multiplex PCR; TCRdb's version includes in-frame clones alone and lacks a portion of them. The sample lists about 87,000 clones; approximately 83% were seen once. The specimen was peripheral blood. The receptors were sampled from a woman between 65 and 79 years old with acute or convalescent COVID-19.

The V gene is TRBV2, the J gene TRBJ1-2, with D unclear. The CDR3 extends over 14 amino acids. With 6 bases removed from V and 4 bases from J, the gap between germline ends came to 15 bases. Germline-derived CDR1 and CDR2 are SNHLY and FYNNEI. CDR3 sequence (DNA): TGTGCCAGCAGGGCAAATCCCGGGGTCTATGGCTACACCTTC. Translation gives CASRANPGVYGYTF.

This rearrangement joins TRBV28 to TRBJ1-2; the match to TRBD1 covers 7 bases. The CDR3 has 16 residues. In germline, CDR1 is MDHEN, CDR2 SYDVKM. V lost 8 bases, J lost 2 bases, and 14 bases stayed unmatched. The CDR3 region is CASRESHGRGNYGYTF. CDR3 in DNA: TGTGCCAGCCGAGAGTCTCACGGCAGGGGGAACTATGGCTACACCTTC.

This clone was detected only once. The CDR3 bases are TGTGCCAGCAGTGAAGTTCCCCGTGCTAACGAGCAGTACTTC. Translation: CASSEVPRANEQYF. The chain joins TRBV2 to TRBJ2-7; no reliable D call. Germline loops: CDR1 SNHLY, CDR2 FYNNEI. The germline V and J ends were trimmed by 1 base and 5 bases, with 12 bases remaining between them. There are 14 residues in the CDR3.

The chain employs TRBV19 and TRBJ2-7; D unresolved. Trimming removed 4 bases at V and 0 bases at J, with 13 bases between. This CDR3 contains 15 residues. Germline V CDR1 and CDR2: LNHDA, SQIVND (reference sequence). CDR3 protein: CASSNFGLSSYEQYF. The CDR3 DNA reads TGTGCCAGTAGTAATTTTGGGCTTAGCTCCTACGAGCAGTACTTC.

In DNA, the CDR3 is TGTGCCAGCAGTCGCCAACTAGCGGGGTTCTACAATGAGCAGTTCTTC. It codes for CASSRQLAGFYNEQFF. The J gene is TRBJ2-1, the V gene TRBV28, with TRBD2 matching 10 bases. V lost 5 bases and J lost 3; bases outside the gene matches: 7. The CDR3 runs to 16 residues. Germline CDR1 and CDR2: MDHEN and SYDVKM. The full variable domain, completed using reference TRBV28 and TRBJ2-1, is DVKVTQSSRYLVKRTGEKVFLECVQDMDHENMFWYRQDPGLGLRLIYFSYDVKMKEKGDIPEGYSVSREKKERFSLILESASTNQTSMYLCASSRQLAGFYNEQFFGPGTRLTVL.

The rearrangement links TRBV11-3 to TRBJ1-2; TRBD1 might be the D (6 bases). The germline V gene encodes CDR1 SGHNT and CDR2 YENEEA. This CDR3 spans 15 amino acids. V lost 1 base, J lost 6 bases, and 15 bases lay in between. The CDR3 DNA follows: TGTGCCAGCAGCTTAGGGGGAGCGGGGGCGGATGGCTACACCTTC. Translated: CASSLGGAGADGYTF.

The chain employs TRBV5-8 and TRBJ1-1; the match to TRBD1 covers 9 bases. Germline CDR1 reads SGHTS; CDR2 reads YDEGEE. The V gene end was trimmed by 5 bases and the J gene end by 8 bases; junction bases not matched to a gene: 19. The CDR3 extends over 17 amino acids. The CDR3 protein is CASSLTGTGFLLTEAFF. The CDR3 DNA reads as TGTGCCAGCAGTTTGACCGGGACAGGGTTTCTTCTCACGGAAGCTTTCTTT.

The gene calls are TRBV27 and TRBJ1-2, with D perhaps matching TRBD1 (6 bases). Per germline, CDR1 MNHEY and CDR2 SMNVEV (reference sequence). Between the trimmed V and J ends, which lost 6 bases and 5 bases, there was a span of 13 bases. This CDR3 spans 13 amino acids. CDR3 coding DNA: TGTGCCAGCAGGGGGGAGGGGGAGTATGGCTACACCTTC. It is translated as CASRGEGEYGYTF.

The CDR3 bases are TGTGCCAGCAGCCAACTAGGAGAAAAACTGTTTTTT. Encoded protein: CASSQLGEKLFF. J is TRBJ1-4 and V is TRBV3-1 (or the pseudogene TRBV3-2); D ambiguous. The CDR3 extends over 12 amino acids. Germline V gene data show CDR1 as LGHDT and CDR2 as YNNKEL (reference sequence). V lost 2 bases to trimming and J lost 8 bases, with 6 bases between them.

V usage is TRBV6-5 and J usage is TRBJ2-3; 9 bases agree with TRBD1. V shed 10 bases, J shed 3 bases, and the junction held 8 bases outside the gene matches. Germline V gives CDR1 MNHEY, CDR2 SVGAGI. The length of the CDR3 is 14 residues. The CDR3 loop reads CATRGQGLTDTQYF. The CDR3 coding sequence is TGTGCCACCCGGGGACAGGGTTTAACAGATACGCAGTATTTT.

The chain joins TRBV28 to TRBJ1-1; D unclear. Germline CDR1 MDHEN, CDR2 SYDVKM. The CDR3 totals 15 residues. V was shortened by 6 bases and J by 1 base, with 15 bases between the two germline ends. CDR3 loop: CASRPNSDWNTEAFF. The DNA for the CDR3 is TGTGCCAGCAGGCCAAATTCAGACTGGAACACTGAAGCTTTCTTT.

The chain links TRBV3-1 (or the pseudogene TRBV3-2) to TRBJ1-2; possibly TRBD1 for D (5 bases). The germline gives CDR1 LGHDT, CDR2 YNNKEL (reference sequence). Deletions cut 1 base from V and 6 bases from J, with 12 bases between. The CDR3 length is 14 residues. Here the CDR3 DNA reads TGTGCCAGCAGCCAAGGTTCCAGGGAGGATGGCTACACCTTC. Its translation is CASSQGSREDGYTF.

The rearrangement uses TRBV2 and TRBJ1-1; TRBD1 agrees at 9 bases. CDR3 length equals 13 residues. V lost 8 bases to trimming and J lost 4 bases; unmatched junction nucleotides: 5. Germline assignment: CDR1 SNHLY and CDR2 FYNNEI. The CDR3 DNA follows: TGTGCCAGCCGACAGGGGGGTCGCACTGAAGCTTTCTTT. Its protein product is CASRQGGRTEAFF. Together with reference TRBV2 and TRBJ1-1, the CDR3 gives the full variable domain: EPEVTQTPSHQVTQMGQEVILRCVPISNHLYFYWYRQILGQKVEFLVSFYNNEISEKSEIFDDQFSVERPDGSNFTLKIRSTKLEDSAMYFCASRQGGRTEAFFGQGTRLTVV.

V and J are TRBV6-5 and TRBJ1-2; D possibly corresponds to TRBD1 (6 bases). V gave up 7 bases and J gave up 5 bases, with 14 bases separating them. This CDR3 is built from 13 residues. In germline, CDR1 is MNHEY, CDR2 SVGAGI. The CDR3 is CASTLGQKYGYTF. The CDR3 nucleotides are TGTGCCAGCACCCTCGGACAGAAGTATGGCTACACCTTC.

The chain has TRBV14 and TRBJ1-1; 7 bases fit TRBD1. There are 13 residues in the CDR3. V shed 0 bases and J 11 bases; nucleotides not matched to a gene: 6. Germline V gene sequence: CDR1 SGHDN, CDR2 FVKESK. DNA of the CDR3: TGTGCCAGCAGCCAAGATACAGGGGATGGCGCTTTCTTT. Amino acid sequence: CASSQDTGDGAFF.

The chain uses TRBV30 and TRBJ2-2; TRBD1 aligns across 9 bases. The CDR3 extends over 14 amino acids. Germline CDR1 GTSNPN, CDR2 SVGIG (reference sequence). The J segment lost 7 bases and the V segment lost 8 bases, leaving 11 bases of the junction unmatched. CDR3 nucleotide sequence: TGTGCCCAGACCGGGACAGGGCATGGCGGGGAGCTGTTTTTT. Encoded protein: CAQTGTGHGGELFF.

In DNA, the CDR3 is TGTGCCAGCAGCTTACAGGGGTTGAATTCACCCCTCCACTTT. It is translated as CASSLQGLNSPLHF. The gene calls are TRBV6-4 and TRBJ1-6; 7 nucleotides agree with TRBD1. This CDR3 region has 14 residues. The V segment lost 6 bases and the J segment 7 bases; nucleotides outside the gene matches: 6. Germline loops: CDR1 MRHNA, CDR2 SNTAGT.

The chain combines TRBV5-1 with TRBJ1-2; 9 bases agree with TRBD1. CDR1 and CDR2 from the germline V gene are SGHRS and YFSETQ. CDR3 length equals 12 residues. Trimming removed 4 bases from V and 5 bases from J; junction bases left unmatched: 0. The CDR3 is CASSGTGYGYTF. DNA for the CDR3: TGCGCCAGCAGCGGGACAGGGTATGGCTACACCTTC. Complete variable domain (other parts from reference TRBV5-1 and TRBJ1-2): KAGVTQTPRYLIKTRGQQVTLSCSPISGHRSVSWYQQTPGQGLQFLFEYFSETQRNKGNFPGRFSGRQFSNSRSEMNVSTLELGDSALYLCASSGTGYGYTFGSGTRLTVV.